A single sample gave rise to the 25 T cell receptor beta chains below, sequenced in a study of control samples from healthy donors and cancer patients. Using immunoSEQ multiplex PCR, the repertoire was profiled, and TCRdb retains in-frame clones only, with some absent. The data contain approximately 99,000 clones, approximately 82% of them singletons. The specimen sequenced was blood. These receptors all stem from a man aged 18 to 35 in good health.

The chain recombines TRBV5-5 with TRBJ1-2; D gene uncertain. Trimming took off 2 bases at V and 5 bases at J, with 10 bases between the two ends. The CDR3 is 13 amino acids. CDR1 and CDR2 (germline): SGHKS, YYEKEE (reference sequence). The CDR3 DNA sequence: TGTGCCAGCAGCTTAGAGGCTCGGTATGGCTACACCTTC. Translated: CASSLEARYGYTF. The complete variable domain, with remaining parts taken from reference TRBV5-5 and TRBJ1-2, reads DAGVTQSPTHLIKTRGQQVTLRCSPISGHKSVSWYQQVLGQGPQFIFQYYEKEERGRGNFPDRFSARQFPNYSSELNVNALLLGDSALYLCASSLEARYGYTFGSGTRLTVV.

The V call is TRBV5-4, the J call TRBJ1-1; no definite D call. CDR3 length: 15 amino acids. From germline, CDR1 is SGHNT and CDR2 YYREEE (reference sequence). The CDR3 DNA sequence: TGTGCAGCCACCCCAGTCGGAGACGGACGTCCTGAAGCTTTCTTT. Translation: CAATPVGDGRPEAFF.

With respect to this clone: The junction differs from germline at one of its ends, possibly a read error. The chain uses TRBV7-2 and TRBJ2-2; a weak D match, TRBD1 (6 bases). The V gene's germline CDR1 is SGHTA and CDR2 FQGNSA. This CDR3 has 14 amino acids. This CDR3 is CASTLNRVTGELFF. DNA for the CDR3: TGTGCCAGCACCTTAAACAGGGTTACCGGGGAGCTGTTTTTT.

V usage is TRBV30 and J usage is TRBJ1-6; 7 bases agree with TRBD1. CDR1 and CDR2 from the germline V gene are GTSNPN and SVGIG (reference sequence). The trim removed 1 base at V and 7 bases at J, leaving 4 bases unmatched. The CDR3 length is 14 residues. The CDR3 DNA reads TGTGCCTGGAGTGAGGGACAGAGAAATTCACCCCTCCACTTT. Translation gives CAWSEGQRNSPLHF.

V gene TRBV12-5 combines with J gene TRBJ1-2; unclear D gene. Trimming took off 3 bases at V and 4 bases at J, with 12 bases between the two ends. Per the germline V gene, CDR1 is LGHNT and CDR2 is FRNRAP. The length of the CDR3 is 14 residues. The CDR3 nucleotides are TGTGCTAGTGGTTTCGTAGGCGACCGCTATGGCTACACCTTC. The encoded protein is CASGFVGDRYGYTF.

This clone appeared a single time. The gene calls are TRBV19 and TRBJ1-3; D is undetermined. The CDR3 has 13 residues. Germline CDR1 is LNHDA and CDR2 is SQIVND (reference sequence). V was trimmed by 3 bases and J by 0 bases, leaving 3 bases between them. The CDR3 DNA reads as TGTGCCAGTAGTATGTCCTCTGGAAACACCATATATTTT. This encodes CASSMSSGNTIYF.

The chain employs TRBV6-2 or TRBV6-3 and TRBJ2-2; 9 nucleotides line up with TRBD2. Germline V gene sequence: CDR1 MNHEY, CDR2 SVGEGT. The CDR3 has 17 residues. The V and J ends lost 0 bases and 3 bases, in that order; junction bases with no gene match: 5. CDR3 sequence reads: CASSYSFVAGDTGELFF. The CDR3 bases are TGTGCCAGCAGTTACTCGTTCGTAGCGGGGGACACCGGGGAGCTGTTTTTT.

The gene calls are TRBV4-3 and TRBJ2-3, with D maybe TRBD1 (6 bases). The ends were cut back, 0 bases at V and 4 bases at J, with 17 bases in the middle. This CDR3 spans 17 amino acids. The germline gives CDR1 LGHNA, CDR2 YSLEER. The CDR3 here is CASSQEILQGHPDTQYF. CDR3 DNA: TGCGCCAGCAGCCAAGAGATCCTACAGGGCCACCCAGATACGCAGTATTTT.

Only one count was recorded for this clone. The chain uses TRBV4-1 and TRBJ1-1; TRBD1 might be the D (5 bases). This CDR3 spans 15 amino acids. Trimming took 2 bases from V and 1 from J, leaving 11 bases between them. Germline assignment: CDR1 MGHRA and CDR2 YSYEKL. Written as DNA, the CDR3 is TGCGCCAGCAGCCAACCCCGGCAGGGGAACACTGAAGCTTTCTTT. This translates into CASSQPRQGNTEAFF.

The sample holds one count of this clone. The chain employs TRBV24-1 and TRBJ2-1; 10 bases match TRBD2. This CDR3 comprises 16 residues. J lost 11 bases, V lost 3 bases, and 12 bases had no gene match. Germline-derived CDR1 and CDR2 are KGHDR and SFDVKD. Written as DNA, the CDR3 is TGTGCCACCAGTGATCATAGCGGGGGGACGATCGCAAAGCAGTTCTTC. It encodes CATSDHSGGTIAKQFF.

This chain links TRBV7-2 with TRBJ1-3; a possible D gene is TRBD1 (6 bases). V was trimmed by 5 bases and J by 1 base, leaving 9 bases between them. The germline V gene encodes CDR1 SGHTA and CDR2 FQGNSA. The CDR3 length is 14 residues. CDR3 DNA sequence: TGTGCCAGCAGCGGACAGTTATCTGGAAACACCATATATTTT. Residues: CASSGQLSGNTIYF.

This sequence joins TRBV28 and TRBJ2-7, with 9 bases matching TRBD1. The V segment lost 8 bases and the J segment 3 bases; nucleotides outside the gene matches: 5. The CDR3 is made up of 13 amino acids. Germline V gene sequence: CDR1 MDHEN, CDR2 SYDVKM. The CDR3 is CASWDRVNYEQYF. CDR3 in DNA: TGTGCCAGCTGGGACAGGGTGAACTACGAGCAGTACTTC.

Concerning this clone: The junction shows a germline mismatch at one end, possibly a read error. This sequence joins TRBV6-1 and TRBJ1-1; unclear D gene. The CDR3 is made up of 10 amino acids. Germline values: CDR1 MNHNS, CDR2 SASEGT. CDR3 in DNA: TGTGCCAGCAGTGAAGCGACGTACAATTTT. Residues: CASSEATYNF.

The rearrangement links TRBV18 to TRBJ1-4; D call uncertain. The CDR3 is 13 residues long. V was clipped by 4 bases and J by 8 bases, with 11 bases between them. CDR1 and CDR2 from the germline V gene are KGHSH and LQKENI. The CDR3 region is CASSLNREEKLFF. The CDR3 nucleotides read TGTGCCAGCTCACTAAACCGCGAGGAAAAACTGTTTTTT.

The chain links TRBV28 to TRBJ1-2; D gene ambiguous. In germline, CDR1 is MDHEN, CDR2 SYDVKM. The CDR3 has 12 amino acids. Deletions cut 5 bases from V and 2 bases from J, with 6 bases between. CDR3 sequence (DNA): TGTGCCAGCAGTCTAGAGAACTATGGCTACACCTTC. Translated: CASSLENYGYTF.

This clone showed up just once. The chain couples TRBV24-1 to TRBJ1-3, with 9 bases matching TRBD1. Unmatched junction bases numbered 8, after V lost 4 bases and J lost 2 bases. The CDR3 has 17 residues. The germline CDR1 and CDR2 sequences are KGHDR and SFDVKD. The CDR3, as DNA: TGTGCCACCAGTGAGGAGGGACAGGGAGAGGCTGGAAACACCATATATTTT. The encoded protein is CATSEEGQGEAGNTIYF.

V usage is TRBV2 and J usage is TRBJ2-5; 8 bases are shared with TRBD1. The CDR3 length is 13 residues. Per the germline V gene, CDR1 is SNHLY and CDR2 is FYNNEI. The V segment lost 5 bases and the J segment 9 bases; nucleotides outside the gene matches: 8. CDR3 sequence: CASSPGTGLAQYF. The CDR3 region has the DNA TGTGCCAGCAGTCCCGGGACAGGTTTGGCCCAGTACTTC.

Only one count was recorded for this clone. The chain links TRBV9 to TRBJ1-5; D perhaps matches TRBD1 (6 bases). The CDR3 runs 14 residues. The ends were cut back, 3 bases at V and 1 base at J, with 8 bases in the middle. In germline, CDR1 is SGDLS, CDR2 YYNGEE. The CDR3 bases are TGTGCCAGCAGCGGCGGACAGAGCAATCAGCCCCAGCATTTT. It encodes CASSGGQSNQPQHF. Full variable domain (outside the CDR3, taken from reference TRBV9 and TRBJ1-5): DSGVTQTPKHLITATGQRVTLRCSPRSGDLSVYWYQQSLDQGLQFLIQYYNGEERAKGNILERFSAQQFPDLHSELNLSSLELGDSALYFCASSGGQSNQPQHFGDGTRLSIL.

J is TRBJ1-1 and V is TRBV2, with 8 bases aligning to TRBD1. The CDR3 covers 15 residues. Germline lookup yields CDR1 SNHLY and CDR2 FYNNEI. V gave up 7 bases and J gave up 1 base; unmatched junction bases: 8. The DNA for the CDR3 is TGTGCCAGCAAAGAAGGGACAGGTTCGAACACTGAAGCTTTCTTT. Translated: CASKEGTGSNTEAFF.

The chain carries TRBV6-1 and TRBJ1-4; 7 bases agree with TRBD1. V shed 3 bases and J 7 bases; nucleotides not matched to a gene: 8. The germline gives CDR1 MNHNS, CDR2 SASEGT. The length of the CDR3 is 15 residues. The CDR3 sequence: CASSDRVGGGEKLFF. The CDR3 nucleotides read TGTGCCAGCAGTGATAGGGTAGGGGGCGGTGAAAAACTGTTTTTT.

Details on this clone: One end of the junction does not line up with germline, which may come from a read error. This chain links TRBV20-1 with TRBJ2-3; tentative D call: TRBD1 (6 bases). From germline, CDR1 is DFQATT and CDR2 SNEGSKA (reference sequence). There are 13 residues in the CDR3. The CDR3 region is CSASRDTYHPENF. The CDR3 nucleotides read TGCAGTGCTAGTAGGGACACCTATCACCCAGAGAATTTT.

The chain couples TRBV7-9 to TRBJ2-2, with TRBD2 matching over 11 bases. The germline gives CDR1 SEHNR, CDR2 FQNEAQ (reference sequence). The CDR3 is 16 residues long. Trimming took 4 bases from V and 5 from J; bases not matched to a gene: 6. The CDR3 region is CASSSLAGGPTGELFF. The CDR3 DNA is TGTGCCAGCAGCTCATTAGCGGGGGGGCCAACCGGGGAGCTGTTTTTT. Variable domain in full (rest from reference TRBV7-9 and TRBJ2-2): DTGVSQNPRHKITKRGQNVTFRCDPISEHNRLYWYRQTLGQGPEFLTYFQNEAQLEKSRLLSDRFSAERPKGSFSTLEIQRTEQGDSAMYLCASSSLAGGPTGELFFGEGSRLTVL.

The V gene is TRBV11-2, the J gene TRBJ2-5; D is perhaps TRBD2 (6 bases). The ends were cut back, 3 bases at V and 4 bases at J, with 12 bases in the middle. CDR3 length: 14 residues. Germline V gene sequence: CDR1 SGHAT, CDR2 FQNNGV. The CDR3 region is CASSLAGLRETQYF. DNA of the CDR3: TGTGCCAGCAGCTTGGCGGGGTTGAGAGAGACCCAGTACTTC.

This chain uses TRBV5-4 with TRBJ2-1, with D unclear. Trimming removed 6 bases at V and 4 bases at J, with 5 bases between. The CDR3 sequence is 11 residues long. Germline assignment: CDR1 SGHNT and CDR2 YYREEE (reference sequence). CDR3 bases: TGTGCCAGCAAACGTTACAATGAGCAGTTCTTC. As protein: CASKRYNEQFF. The full variable domain, rest sourced from reference TRBV5-4 and TRBJ2-1, is ETGVTQSPTHLIKTRGQQVTLRCSSQSGHNTVSWYQQALGQGPQFIFQYYREEENGRGNFPPRFSGLQFPNYSSELNVNALELDDSALYLCASKRYNEQFFGPGTRLTVL.

The chain couples TRBV2 to TRBJ1-5, with D possibly being TRBD1 (5 bases). Germline CDR1 reads SNHLY; CDR2 reads FYNNEI. This CDR3 is 15 amino acids long. V was pared by 8 bases and J by 0 bases, with 14 bases between. The CDR3 protein is CASREGTHSNQPQHF. CDR3 bases: TGTGCCAGCCGGGAAGGGACCCATAGCAATCAGCCCCAGCATTTT.